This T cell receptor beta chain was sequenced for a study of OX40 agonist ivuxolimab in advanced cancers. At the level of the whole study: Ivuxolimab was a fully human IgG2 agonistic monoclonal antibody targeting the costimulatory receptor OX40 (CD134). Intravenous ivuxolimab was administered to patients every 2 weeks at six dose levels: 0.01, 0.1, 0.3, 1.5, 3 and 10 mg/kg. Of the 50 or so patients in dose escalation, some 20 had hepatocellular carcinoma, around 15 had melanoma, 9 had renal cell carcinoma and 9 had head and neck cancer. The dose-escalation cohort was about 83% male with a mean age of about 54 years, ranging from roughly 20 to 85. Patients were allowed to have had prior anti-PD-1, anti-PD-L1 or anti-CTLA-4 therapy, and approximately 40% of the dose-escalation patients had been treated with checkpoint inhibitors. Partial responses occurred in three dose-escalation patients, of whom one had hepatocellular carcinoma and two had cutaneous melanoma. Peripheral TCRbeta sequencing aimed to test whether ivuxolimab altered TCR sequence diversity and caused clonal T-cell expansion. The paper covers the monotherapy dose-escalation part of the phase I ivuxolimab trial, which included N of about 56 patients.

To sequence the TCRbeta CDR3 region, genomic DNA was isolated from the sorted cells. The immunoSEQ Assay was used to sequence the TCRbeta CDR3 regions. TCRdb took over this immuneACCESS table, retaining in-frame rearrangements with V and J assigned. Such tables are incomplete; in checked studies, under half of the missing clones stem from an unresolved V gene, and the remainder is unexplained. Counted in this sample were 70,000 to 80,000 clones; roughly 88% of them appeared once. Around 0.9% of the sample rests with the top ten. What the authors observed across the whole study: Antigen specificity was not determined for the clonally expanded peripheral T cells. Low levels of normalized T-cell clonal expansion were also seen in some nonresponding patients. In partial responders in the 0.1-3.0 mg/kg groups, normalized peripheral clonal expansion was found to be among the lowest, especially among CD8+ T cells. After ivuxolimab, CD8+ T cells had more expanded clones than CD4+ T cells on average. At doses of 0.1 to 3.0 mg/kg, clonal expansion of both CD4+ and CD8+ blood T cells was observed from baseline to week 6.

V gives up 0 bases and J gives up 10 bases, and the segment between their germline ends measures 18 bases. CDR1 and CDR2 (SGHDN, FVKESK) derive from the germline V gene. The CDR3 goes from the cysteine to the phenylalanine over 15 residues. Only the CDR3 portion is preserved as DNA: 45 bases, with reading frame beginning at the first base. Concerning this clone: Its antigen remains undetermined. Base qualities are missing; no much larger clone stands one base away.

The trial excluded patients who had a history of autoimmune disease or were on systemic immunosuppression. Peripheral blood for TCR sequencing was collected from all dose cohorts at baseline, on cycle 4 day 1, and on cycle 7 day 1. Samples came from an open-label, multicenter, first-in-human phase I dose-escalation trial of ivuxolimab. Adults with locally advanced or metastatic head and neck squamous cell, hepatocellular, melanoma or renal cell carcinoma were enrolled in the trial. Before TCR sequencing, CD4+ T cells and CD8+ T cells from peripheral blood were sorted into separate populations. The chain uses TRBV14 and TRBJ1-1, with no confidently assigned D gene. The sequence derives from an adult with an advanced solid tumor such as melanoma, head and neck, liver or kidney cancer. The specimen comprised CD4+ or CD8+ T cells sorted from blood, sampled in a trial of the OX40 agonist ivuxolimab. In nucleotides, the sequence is TGTGCCAGCAGCCAAGAGGGCAGGACTGGGAGTGGAGCTTTCTTT. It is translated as CASSQEGRTGSGAFF. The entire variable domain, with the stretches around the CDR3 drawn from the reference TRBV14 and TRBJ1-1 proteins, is EAGVTQFPSHSVIEKGQTVTLRCDPISGHDNLYWYRRVMGKEIKFLLHFVKESKQDESGMPNNRFLAERTGGTYSTLKVQPAELEDSGVYFCASSQEGRTGSGAFFGQGTRLTVV.